The clone carrying this TCR beta chain was counted a few times. Its target is not known. PBMCs, at least 7 million per sample, were isolated. The sample belongs to a study of blood T cells in healthy people across ages. Study conclusions and caveats: Aged donors had fewer naive CD4+ cells and lower diversity than long-lived donors. TCR beta diversity, measured per million T cells, fell in a roughly linear way with age.

Sample-barcoded 5' priming and a J-beta primer mix drove a second PCR of 7 to 11 cycles. Every cDNA was tagged by a template-switch adaptor with 12 random nucleotides. Each CDR3 protein gets one entry after TCRdb re-called the 5' RACE reads with MiXCR. The profile covers hundreds of thousands of distinct CDR3 sequences, with under 25% appearing a single time and about 3.6% taken by the ten largest. Trimming cost V 0 bases and J 5 bases; bases outside gene matches: 0. This CDR3 contains 15 residues. CDR1 and CDR2 from the germline V gene are SGDLS and YYNGEE. The sequenced material came from blood. The chain joins TRBV9 to TRBJ2-1; 12 nucleotides line up with TRBD2. The receptor comes from a man aged 70 or older in good health. The CDR3 protein is CASSVASGGDNEQFF. The CDR3 nucleotides read TGTGCCAGCAGCGTAGCTAGCGGGGGGGACAATGAGCAGTTCTTC.